This passage covers 30 T cell receptor beta chains from one sample sequenced in a study of early T cells in non-severe SARS-CoV-2 infection. One entry per CDR3 protein results from TCRdb running MiXCR on the 5' RACE reads. The table has more than 90,000 distinct CDR3 sequences, around 14% seen once. Sequencing was performed on whole blood. These receptors all stem from an adult who was a healthcare worker with PCR-confirmed SARS-CoV-2 infection or an uninfected control (not recorded which).

This clonotype was counted only a few times. V usage is TRBV29-1 and J usage is TRBJ1-2, with D uncertain. CDR1 SQVTM and CDR2 ANQGSEA come from the germline V gene. Trimming removed 5 bases at V and 7 bases at J, with 11 bases between. The CDR3 contains 11 residues. The CDR3 DNA is TGCAGCGTTCGATGGGCCAGTGGCTACACCTTC. Translation: CSVRWASGYTF.

The CDR3 sequence is CSHDRKGASDEQYF. DNA for the CDR3: TGCAGCCACGATCGCAAAGGGGCTTCGGACGAGCAGTACTTC. The chain combines TRBV29-1 with TRBJ2-7; D is perhaps TRBD1 (5 bases). The CDR3 runs 14 residues. The V gene lost 8 bases and the J gene lost 5 bases, with 22 bases spanning the gap. CDR1 and CDR2 from the germline V gene are SQVTM and ANQGSEA.

This sequence joins TRBV2 and TRBJ2-7; D remains ambiguous. This CDR3 spans 10 amino acids. V gave up 11 bases and J gave up 6 bases, with 11 bases separating them. Germline V gene lookup returns CDR1 SNHLY and CDR2 FYNNEI. The DNA of the CDR3 is TGTGCCGCCTCGGGTAGCGAGCAGTACTTC. Amino acid sequence: CAASGSEQYF. The full variable domain, in which reference TRBV2 and TRBJ2-7 provide the parts outside the CDR3, is EPEVTQTPSHQVTQMGQEVILRCVPISNHLYFYWYRQILGQKVEFLVSFYNNEISEKSEIFDDQFSVERPDGSNFTLKIRSTKLEDSAMYFCAASGSEQYFGPGTRLTVT.

This clonotype was picked up many times. The V gene is TRBV3-1, the J gene TRBJ1-6; no clear D gene. Looked up from germline, CDR1 is LGHDT and CDR2 is YNNKEL (reference sequence). The CDR3 sequence is 15 residues long. V was shortened by 5 bases and J by 2 bases, with 10 bases between the two germline ends. Here the CDR3 reads CASSAGGPYNSPLHF. CDR3 coding DNA: TGTGCCAGCAGCGCCGGAGGCCCCTATAATTCACCCCTCCACTTT.

This clonotype was observed many times. The junction shows a germline mismatch at one end, possibly a read error. The V and J genes are TRBV15 and TRBJ1-5; D unresolved. Germline lookup yields CDR1 LNHNV and CDR2 YYDKDF (reference sequence). The CDR3 is made up of 13 amino acids. The CDR3 region has the DNA TGTGCCACCAGCAGAGCGGCCGTCAACCTCGGGGATTTT. This sequence encodes CATSRAAVNLGDF. Full variable domain (remainder filled in from reference TRBV15 and TRBJ1-5): DAMVIQNPRYQVTQFGKPVTLSCSQTLNHNVMYWYQQKSSQAPKLLFHYYDKDFNNEADTPDNFQSRRPNTSFCFLDIRSPGLGDTAMYLCATSRAAVNLGDFGDGTRLSIL.

The sample holds many counts of this clonotype. The chain uses TRBV12-3 or TRBV12-4 and TRBJ2-6; 7 bases are a match to TRBD1. V shed 3 bases and J 0 bases; nucleotides not matched to a gene: 5. This CDR3 contains 17 residues. For the CDR3, the DNA is TGTGCCAGCAGTTTTCTAGGGGGCAACTCTGGGGCCAACGTCCTGACTTTC. It specifies CASSFLGGNSGANVLTF.

This clonotype occurred many times. V gene TRBV27 combines with J gene TRBJ1-4; 10 bases are shared with TRBD1. Germline V gene sequence: CDR1 MNHEY, CDR2 SMNVEV (reference sequence). Trimming took 5 bases from V and 7 from J; bases not matched to a gene: 13. This CDR3 spans 17 amino acids. The CDR3 coding sequence is TGTGCCAGCAGTCCCCCGAGACCCGGGACAGGGGTTGAAAAACTGTTTTTT. It codes for CASSPPRPGTGVEKLFF.

CDR3 region: CASSAEQGLGTEAFF. DNA of the CDR3: TGTGCCAGCAGCGCGGAACAGGGTTTGGGGACTGAAGCTTTCTTT. The chain links TRBV5-4 to TRBJ1-1; TRBD1 might be the D (6 bases). This CDR3 spans 15 amino acids. Trimming cost V 4 bases and J 5 bases, with 18 bases left between them. Germline CDR1 and CDR2: SGHNT and YYREEE (reference sequence).

In this sample, this clonotype turned up many times. The chain uses TRBV9 and TRBJ2-4; tentatively, D is TRBD2 (6 bases). Germline V gene sequence: CDR1 SGDLS, CDR2 YYNGEE. The V gene lost 4 bases and the J gene lost 7 bases, with 15 bases spanning the gap. The CDR3 sequence is 14 residues long. CDR3 coding DNA: TGTGCCAGCAGCCCCCGCGAGGGGAGGAACATTCAGTACTTC. Protein product: CASSPREGRNIQYF.

The chain recombines TRBV6-1 with TRBJ1-6, with TRBD1 as a possible D gene (6 bases). Trimming pared 7 bases from V and 9 bases from J, leaving 19 bases between. CDR1 is MNHNS, CDR2 SASEGT, per germline. This CDR3 is 15 amino acids long. CDR3 nucleotides: TGTGCCAGCATCGGGGGCGTTCAGAGGGGTTCACCCCTCCACTTT. As protein: CASIGGVQRGSPLHF.

This clonotype was detected only a few times. At one end, the junction sequence differs from germline, possibly due to a read error. CDR3 nucleotides: TGCGCCAGCAGTGAGGACGGGAGGACTGGGTCTGAAAACACCATATATTTT. It specifies CASSEDGRTGSENTIYF. This sequence joins TRBV10-2 and TRBJ1-3; D uncertain. The CDR3 loop spans 17 amino acids. Germline V gene lookup returns CDR1 WSHSY and CDR2 SAAADI.

This clonotype was observed at least ten times. V and J are TRBV4-3 and TRBJ2-1; no reliable D call. The ends were cut back, 0 bases at V and 2 bases at J, with 8 bases in the middle. Germline assignment: CDR1 LGHNA and CDR2 YSLEER. The CDR3 extends over 15 amino acids. CDR3 in amino acids: CASSQDLRTYNEQFF. DNA of the CDR3: TGCGCCAGCAGCCAAGATCTCCGGACCTACAATGAGCAGTTCTTC.

The sample holds a few counts of this clonotype. The chain couples TRBV4-3 to TRBJ2-2; 7 bases match TRBD2. Germline V gene sequence: CDR1 LGHNA, CDR2 YSLEER. After removal of 8 bases from V and 6 bases from J, the junction contained 3 bases not matched to a gene. CDR3 length equals 12 residues. CDR3 sequence reads: CASGAGAGELFF. CDR3 coding DNA: TGCGCCAGCGGGGCGGGGGCCGGGGAGCTGTTTTTT.

The chain joins TRBV15 to TRBJ2-3, with 10 bases matching TRBD2. Trimming took 0 bases from V and 6 from J; bases not matched to a gene: 15. Germline V CDR1 and CDR2: LNHNV, YYDKDF (reference sequence). This CDR3 has 19 amino acids. The CDR3 is CATSRDFGASGGSGDTQYF. As DNA, the CDR3 is TGTGCCACCAGCAGAGATTTTGGAGCTAGCGGGGGTTCGGGGGATACGCAGTATTTT.

The CDR3 DNA is TGTGCCAGCAGCCCCCTGGGGGGCTCCGAATACTATGGCTACACCTTC. This encodes CASSPLGGSEYYGYTF. The genes are TRBV7-9 and TRBJ1-2, with D perhaps matching TRBD1 (6 bases). V was pared by 5 bases and J by 3 bases, with 19 bases between. In germline, CDR1 is SEHNR, CDR2 FQNEAQ (reference sequence). The CDR3 consists of 16 residues.

Only a few counts were recorded for this clonotype. This chain joins TRBV19 and TRBJ2-5; D gene ambiguous. CDR1 is LNHDA and CDR2 is SQIVND in the germline V gene (reference sequence). This CDR3 region has 12 residues. The germline V and J ends were trimmed by 4 bases and 2 bases, with 5 bases remaining between them. DNA of the CDR3: TGTGCCAGTAGTACGCAGCAAGAGACCCAGTACTTC. It codes for CASSTQQETQYF. Complete variable domain (other parts from reference TRBV19 and TRBJ2-5): DGGITQSPKYLFRKEGQNVTLSCEQNLNHDAMYWYRQDPGQGLRLIYYSQIVNDFQKGDIAEGYSVSREKKESFPLTVTSAQKNPTAFYLCASSTQQETQYFGPGTRLLVL.

CDR3 amino acids: CASSATPNTGELFF. DNA of the CDR3: TGTGCCAGCAGCGCTACGCCAAACACCGGGGAGCTGTTTTTT. V gene TRBV9 combines with J gene TRBJ2-2; no reliable D call. The CDR3 is 14 residues long. V was cut by 3 bases and J by 2 bases, with 8 bases left in between. CDR1 SGDLS and CDR2 YYNGEE come from the germline V gene.

Many counts were recorded for this clonotype. The chain recombines TRBV11-2 with TRBJ2-1; possible D gene TRBD2, 6 bases. The V end was cut by 1 base, the J end by 6 bases, with 10 bases between. Looked up from germline, CDR1 is SGHAT and CDR2 is FQNNGV. CDR3 length equals 14 residues. The CDR3 DNA follows: TGTGCCAGCAGCTTAGCTGAGGGAGGCAATGAGCAGTTCTTC. Translated: CASSLAEGGNEQFF.

This clonotype was found a few times. The gene calls are TRBV7-9 and TRBJ2-6; TRBD1 aligns across 8 bases. V shed 4 bases, J shed 0 bases, and the junction held 5 bases outside the gene matches. Germline CDR1 SEHNR, CDR2 FQNEAQ (reference sequence). This CDR3 comprises 17 residues. As DNA, the CDR3 is TGTGCCAGCAGCTCGCGACAGGGGTACTCTGGGGCCAACGTCCTGACTTTC. Amino acid sequence: CASSSRQGYSGANVLTF.

This chain joins TRBV6-1 and TRBJ2-7; D not resolved. Trimming cost V 2 bases and J 7 bases, with 6 bases left between them. This CDR3 contains 11 residues. Per the germline V gene, CDR1 is MNHNS and CDR2 is SASEGT. The CDR3 spells CASSESLEQYF. The CDR3 bases are TGTGCCAGCAGTGAATCGCTGGAGCAGTACTTC.

This clonotype was detected only a few times. V and J are TRBV19 and TRBJ1-2; the D is unclear. The germline gives CDR1 LNHDA, CDR2 SQIVND (reference sequence). The CDR3 covers 15 residues. V lost 1 base and J 2 bases, leaving 11 bases between the germline ends. The CDR3 nucleotides read TGTGCCAGTAGTATAGTATCGGGGAGCAACTATGGCTACACCTTC. This encodes CASSIVSGSNYGYTF.

V is TRBV25-1 and J is TRBJ1-2; D unclear. The V and J ends lost 4 bases and 5 bases respectively, with 20 bases between them. The germline gives CDR1 MGHDK, CDR2 SYGVNS. The CDR3 has 16 amino acids. CDR3 residues: CASSGPGYRGPYGYTF. In DNA form, the CDR3 reads TGTGCCAGCAGTGGACCAGGATATCGAGGACCGTATGGCTACACCTTC.

In this sample, this clonotype turned up many times. This chain connects TRBV18 to TRBJ1-4; D is ambiguous. Per germline, CDR1 KGHSH and CDR2 LQKENI. CDR3 length: 11 amino acids. V was trimmed by 11 bases and J by 8 bases, leaving 12 bases between them. The CDR3 nucleotides are TGTGCCGCCAGCTCAGGCGAAAAACTGTTTTTT. Its protein product is CAASSGEKLFF.

This clonotype appeared once. The rearrangement uses TRBV28 and TRBJ2-2; D is unclear. Per germline, CDR1 MDHEN and CDR2 SYDVKM. The V end was cut by 4 bases, the J end by 9 bases, with 6 bases between. The CDR3 spans 11 residues. The CDR3 coding sequence is TGTGCCAGCAGTTCCTCAAGGGAGCTGTTTTTT. This codes for CASSSSRELFF.

The chain is built from TRBV29-1 and TRBJ2-1; tentative D call: TRBD1 (6 bases). CDR1 and CDR2 from the germline V gene are SQVTM and ANQGSEA. V lost 7 bases and J lost 3, with 10 bases in between. This CDR3 region has 12 residues. For the CDR3, the DNA is TGCAGCGGTAGGACAGTCTACAATGAGCAGTTCTTC. As protein: CSGRTVYNEQFF.

The chain has TRBV4-2 and TRBJ2-5; D is unresolved. V was trimmed by 4 bases and J by 0 bases, leaving 6 bases between them. The length of the CDR3 is 13 residues. Germline-derived CDR1 and CDR2 are LGHNA and YNFKEQ. DNA for the CDR3: TGTGCCAGCAGCCCCCCATACCAAGAGACCCAGTACTTC. This encodes CASSPPYQETQYF.

In this sample, this clonotype turned up many times. The chain uses TRBV11-2 and TRBJ2-1, with a tentative D call TRBD1 (6 bases). From germline, CDR1 is SGHAT and CDR2 FQNNGV. CDR3 length: 18 residues. Trimming took off 6 bases at V and 5 bases at J, with 26 bases between the two ends. The CDR3 region is CASSLRGTPSGSNNEQFF. CDR3 nucleotides: TGTGCCAGCAGTTTGAGGGGGACCCCTTCTGGGTCGAACAATGAGCAGTTCTTC.

The J gene is TRBJ1-6, the V gene TRBV6-1; perhaps TRBD1 as D (6 bases). The V end was cut by 5 bases, the J end by 7 bases, with 15 bases between. Germline V gives CDR1 MNHNS, CDR2 SASEGT. This CDR3 has 15 residues. The CDR3 reads CASSPLDRPNSPLHF. CDR3 nucleotide sequence: TGTGCCAGCAGTCCCCTTGACAGGCCGAATTCACCCCTCCACTTT.

The chain joins TRBV6-5 to TRBJ1-5; 7 positions match TRBD1. This CDR3 has 13 amino acids. Germline V CDR1 and CDR2: MNHEY, SVGAGI. After removal of 6 bases from V and 4 bases from J, the junction contained 3 bases not matched to a gene. The CDR3 region is CASRTGLNQPQHF. CDR3 in DNA: TGTGCCAGCAGGACAGGGCTAAATCAGCCCCAGCATTTT.

In this sample, this clonotype turned up many times. The CDR3 is CASSARQRGWGYTF. The CDR3 DNA reads as TGTGCCAGCAGCGCACGGCAGAGGGGCTGGGGCTACACCTTC. The chain employs TRBV7-2 and TRBJ1-2, with D possibly being TRBD1 (5 bases). Germline V gene data show CDR1 as SGHTA and CDR2 as FQGNSA. Deletions cut 5 bases from V and 8 bases from J, with 18 bases between. The CDR3 is made up of 14 amino acids.